Listed below are T cell receptor beta chains from one sample, sequenced in a study of early T cells in non-severe SARS-CoV-2 infection. TCRdb analysed the 5' RACE reads with MiXCR anew, one entry per CDR3 protein. This sample carries about 76,000 distinct CDR3 sequences, roughly 16% of them seen once, and the ten largest clones take approximately 12%. Material: whole blood. The source is an adult who was a healthcare worker with PCR-confirmed SARS-CoV-2 infection or an uninfected control (not recorded which). Each CDR3 is given with its conserved first and last residue. Fields, in order: D gene, J gene, clone size, V gene, CDR3 length, CDR3 protein, CDR3 DNA. A D gene is named only where the DNA matches it firmly. Expanded clones are given a class, and other clones once, few, many or no size at all.

d_call: TRBD2
j_call: TRBJ2-1
clone_size: few
v_call: TRBV19
cdr3_length: 15
cdr3_aa: CASSIVAGPYNEQFF
cdr3_nt: TGTGCCAGTAGTATAGTAGCGGGGCCTTACAATGAGCAGTTCTTC

d_call: -
j_call: TRBJ1-1
clone_size: many
v_call: TRBV18
cdr3_length: 13
cdr3_aa: CASSDSLNTEAFF
cdr3_nt: TGTGCCAGTTCTGACAGCTTGAACACTGAAGCTTTCTTT

d_call: TRBD2
j_call: TRBJ2-5
clone_size: many
v_call: TRBV11-2
cdr3_length: 17
cdr3_aa: CASSHSQAGGIRETQYF
cdr3_nt: TGTGCCAGCAGCCACTCCCAGGCGGGGGGCATCAGGGAGACCCAGTACTTC

d_call: TRBD1
j_call: TRBJ1-2
clone_size: few
v_call: TRBV6-1
cdr3_length: 14
cdr3_aa: CASSDVQGDYGYTF
cdr3_nt: TGTGCCAGCAGTGACGTGCAGGGGGACTATGGCTACACCTTC

d_call: TRBD1
j_call: TRBJ1-5
clone_size: -
v_call: TRBV19
cdr3_length: 15
cdr3_aa: CASRRSGGNNQPQHF
cdr3_nt: TGTGCCAGTAGGCGATCAGGGGGCAACAATCAGCCCCAGCATTTT

d_call: -
j_call: TRBJ2-4
clone_size: few
v_call: TRBV4-2
cdr3_length: 14
cdr3_aa: CASSQDQVLDIQYF
cdr3_nt: TGTGCCAGCAGCCAAGATCAGGTTTTAGACATTCAGTACTTC

d_call: -
j_call: TRBJ1-1
clone_size: few
v_call: TRBV6-1
cdr3_length: 12
cdr3_aa: CASSEYISEAFF
cdr3_nt: TGTGCCAGCAGTGAATACATATCTGAAGCTTTCTTT

d_call: -
j_call: TRBJ2-7
clone_size: few
v_call: TRBV11-2
cdr3_length: 12
cdr3_aa: CASSSRLDEQYF
cdr3_nt: TGTGCCAGCAGCTCGCGACTGGACGAGCAGTACTTC

d_call: -
j_call: TRBJ1-2
clone_size: -
v_call: TRBV29-1
cdr3_length: 12
cdr3_aa: CSVIGPSYGYTF
cdr3_nt: TGTAGCGTTATTGGGCCTAGCTATGGCTACACCTTC

d_call: TRBD2
j_call: TRBJ2-1
clone_size: -
v_call: TRBV6-5
cdr3_length: 19
cdr3_aa: CASSGGVTSGRLAYNEQFF
cdr3_nt: TGTGCCAGCAGTGGCGGAGTCACTAGCGGGAGGTTGGCATACAATGAGCAGTTCTTC

d_call: TRBD2
j_call: TRBJ2-1
clone_size: -
v_call: TRBV29-1
cdr3_length: 12
cdr3_aa: CSVEGGPNEQFF
cdr3_nt: TGCAGCGTTGAGGGAGGGCCGAATGAGCAGTTCTTC

d_call: -
j_call: TRBJ1-6
clone_size: few
v_call: TRBV12-3/TRBV12-4
cdr3_length: 14
cdr3_aa: CASSLAGGESPLHF
cdr3_nt: TGTGCCAGCAGTTTAGCAGGGGGGGAATCACCCCTCCACTTT

d_call: TRBD2
j_call: TRBJ2-2
clone_size: few
v_call: TRBV24-1
cdr3_length: 16
cdr3_aa: CATSDFSGSKSGELFF
cdr3_nt: TGTGCCACCAGTGATTTTAGCGGGAGTAAGAGCGGGGAGCTGTTTTTT

d_call: TRBD2
j_call: TRBJ2-3
clone_size: -
v_call: TRBV3-1
cdr3_length: 15
cdr3_aa: CASTAQTRGADTQYF
cdr3_nt: TGTGCCAGCACCGCGCAGACCCGGGGGGCAGATACGCAGTATTTT

d_call: -
j_call: TRBJ1-3
clone_size: few
v_call: TRBV5-1
cdr3_length: 15
cdr3_aa: CASSLETLSGNTIYF
cdr3_nt: TGCGCCAGCAGCTTGGAAACCCTCTCTGGAAACACCATATATTTT